This T cell receptor (beta chain) was obtained from a study of OX40 agonist ivuxolimab in advanced cancers. In its sample, this clone was seen once. The CDR3 consists of 15 residues. Germline CDR1 and CDR2: SGDLS and YYNGEE. J gave up 5 bases and V 5 bases, and 9 bases lay outside the gene matches. This table comes from immunoSEQ multiplex PCR, and its TCRdb copy is limited to in-frame clones, with some not included. The table shows tens of thousands of clones, with 89% occurring only once. This rearrangement joins TRBV9 to TRBJ2-5; the match to TRBD1 covers 10 bases. The material was CD4+ or CD8+ T cells sorted from blood, obtained in a trial of the OX40 agonist ivuxolimab. The receptor was derived from an adult with an advanced solid tumor such as melanoma, head and neck, liver or kidney cancer. The CDR3 DNA sequence: TGTGCCAGCAGTGATGTGACAGGGGGCATGGAGACCCAGTACTTC. Translating gives CASSDVTGGMETQYF.